This TCR beta chain was profiled in a study of OX40 agonist ivuxolimab in advanced cancers. Study context: Every patient in dose escalation had hepatocellular carcinoma, melanoma, renal cell or head and neck cancer.

Sequencing was performed with immunoSEQ multiplex PCR; in TCRdb, only in-frame clones are kept and a portion is missing. Among roughly 60,000 clones listed, around 90% were seen once. In the case of this clone: The antigen is not known.

Whole-study findings and limits: At 0.1 to 3.0 mg/kg and by week 6, clonal expansion occurred in CD4+ and CD8+ blood T cells.

This TCR was recovered from an adult with an advanced solid tumor such as melanoma, head and neck, liver or kidney cancer. The sequencing used CD4+ or CD8+ T cells sorted from blood, collected in a trial of the OX40 agonist ivuxolimab.

The CDR3 loop reads CASSREDRGKGGYTF. The CDR3 nucleotides are TGTGCCAGCAGCCGCGAGGACAGGGGCAAGGGAGGCTACACCTTC. V gene TRBV6-5 combines with J gene TRBJ1-2; 9 nucleotides match TRBD1. Germline V gene lookup returns CDR1 MNHEY and CDR2 SVGAGI. The CDR3 has 15 amino acids. After removal of 6 bases from V and 8 bases from J, the junction contained 13 bases not matched to a gene.